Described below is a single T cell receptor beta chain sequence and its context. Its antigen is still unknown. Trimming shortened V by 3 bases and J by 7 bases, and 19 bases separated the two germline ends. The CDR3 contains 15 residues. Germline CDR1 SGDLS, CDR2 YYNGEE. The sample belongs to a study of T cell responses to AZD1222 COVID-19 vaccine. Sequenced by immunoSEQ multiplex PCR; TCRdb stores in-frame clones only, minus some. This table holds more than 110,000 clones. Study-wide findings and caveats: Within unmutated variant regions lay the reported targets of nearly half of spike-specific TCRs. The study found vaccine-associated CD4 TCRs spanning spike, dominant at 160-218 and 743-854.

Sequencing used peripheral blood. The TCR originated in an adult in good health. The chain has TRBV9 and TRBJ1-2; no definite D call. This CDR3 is CASSADQYGVFGYTF. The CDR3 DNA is TGTGCCAGCAGCGCCGATCAATACGGGGTGTTTGGCTACACCTTC.